This TCR beta chain was identified in a study of blood T cell repertoires in COVID-19. Study summary: Italy, Spain and the United States were the sources of the convalescent and acute COVID-19 samples. PBMCs, B-cell-depleted T cells, or T cells provided the cDNA or gDNA that made up the material.

Patients of the Seattle cohort, enrolled during active infection, were followed longitudinally. The assay was immunoSEQ multiplex PCR, and TCRdb's table has in-frame clones only and misses some. The table lists 70,000 to 95,000 clones, approximately 78% of them singletons, with more than 35% in the top ten. The CDR3 is 14 residues long. The V gene lost 3 bases and the J gene lost 6 bases, with 15 bases spanning the gap. Germline CDR1 reads SNHLY; CDR2 reads FYNNEI. Sequencing used peripheral blood. This receptor was obtained from a man between 60 and 70 years old with COVID-19, enrolled during active disease. The gene calls are TRBV2 and TRBJ2-7; D is perhaps TRBD2 (6 bases). For the CDR3, the DNA is TGTGCCAGCAGTGAGTGGAGGGAGTTGGGCGAGCAGTACTTC. Protein: CASSEWRELGEQYF.